A single sample gave rise to the 27 T cell receptor beta chains below, sequenced in a study of beta chain features in type 1 diabetes. The study reverse transcribed the entire isolated RNA, so it sequenced expressed TCRB transcripts. This table comes from immunoSEQ multiplex PCR, and its TCRdb copy is limited to in-frame clones, with some not included. The data contain 150,000 to 190,000 clones, about 8.5% of them singletons. Input material: central memory CD4+ T cells from blood. These receptors were obtained from a man between 18 and 29 years old in good health.

The chain is built from TRBV27 and TRBJ1-6, with 7 bases aligning to TRBD1. Germline CDR1 and CDR2: MNHEY and SMNVEV (reference sequence). The trim removed 2 bases at V and 10 bases at J, leaving 8 bases unmatched. The CDR3 is 15 residues long. This chain's CDR3 is CASSLLPTGVSPLHF. CDR3 DNA sequence: TGTGCCAGCAGTTTACTCCCCACAGGGGTCTCACCCCTCCACTTT.

The V and J genes are TRBV29-1 and TRBJ1-2, with TRBD1 as a possible D gene (6 bases). V was shortened by 5 bases and J by 7 bases, with 20 bases between the two germline ends. Germline V gives CDR1 SQVTM, CDR2 ANQGSEA. The CDR3 loop spans 14 amino acids. The CDR3 nucleotides are TGCAGCGTTTCTACCGGGACACTTTATGGTGGCTACACCTTC. Its translation: CSVSTGTLYGGYTF.

This clone was found many times. The chain carries TRBV5-4 and TRBJ2-1; TRBD2 matches 12 bases. The CDR3 loop spans 14 amino acids. Germline values: CDR1 SGHNT, CDR2 YYREEE (reference sequence). J lost 8 bases, V lost 4 bases, and 4 bases had no gene match. In nucleotides, the CDR3 is TGTGCCAGCAGCAGGACTAGCGGGGAGGATGAGCAGTTCTTC. Its translation is CASSRTSGEDEQFF.

V is TRBV5-1 and J is TRBJ2-3, with 11 bases fitting TRBD2. The CDR3 has 15 residues. Germline CDR1 reads SGHRS; CDR2 reads YFSETQ. The V gene end was trimmed by 1 base and the J gene end by 4 bases; junction bases not matched to a gene: 2. CDR3 loop: CASSLLAGGPDTQYF. DNA for the CDR3: TGCGCCAGCAGCTTGTTAGCGGGGGGGCCAGATACGCAGTATTTT.

The chain couples TRBV19 to TRBJ1-6; D perhaps matches TRBD1 (5 bases). The ends were cut back, 4 bases at V and 7 bases at J, with 14 bases in the middle. From germline, CDR1 is LNHDA and CDR2 SQIVND (reference sequence). The CDR3 runs to 15 residues. The DNA of the CDR3 is TGTGCCAGTAGTACCTCGCGGGGGGGGAATTCACCCCTCCACTTT. Encoded protein: CASSTSRGGNSPLHF. Full variable domain (outside the CDR3, taken from reference TRBV19 and TRBJ1-6): DGGITQSPKYLFRKEGQNVTLSCEQNLNHDAMYWYRQDPGQGLRLIYYSQIVNDFQKGDIAEGYSVSREKKESFPLTVTSAQKNPTAFYLCASSTSRGGNSPLHFGNGTRLTVT.

This clone was observed a few times. V usage is TRBV5-4 and J usage is TRBJ2-2; 7 positions match TRBD1. V lost 4 bases, J lost 1 base, and 4 bases stayed unmatched. The CDR3 covers 15 residues. Looked up from germline, CDR1 is SGHNT and CDR2 is YYREEE (reference sequence). The CDR3 sequence is CASSPGQQNTGELFF. DNA for the CDR3: TGTGCCAGCAGCCCGGGACAGCAGAACACCGGGGAGCTGTTTTTT.

This chain connects TRBV29-1 to TRBJ2-7, with 12 bases lining up with TRBD2. Germline CDR1 is SQVTM and CDR2 is ANQGSEA. The CDR3 length is 13 residues. With 6 bases clipped from V and 7 bases from J, the junction kept 7 bases outside the gene matches. This chain's CDR3 is CSVSLAGGREQYF. The CDR3 coding sequence is TGCAGCGTATCACTAGCGGGGGGTCGGGAGCAGTACTTC.

This clone has a count of ten or more. The chain employs TRBV4-2 and TRBJ2-3, with TRBD2 matching over 8 bases. Unmatched junction bases numbered 3, after V lost 4 bases and J lost 0 bases. The CDR3 spans 15 residues. Germline CDR1 is LGHNA and CDR2 is YNFKEQ. CDR3 nucleotides: TGTGCCAGCAGCCTTAGCGGGACTAGCACAGATACGCAGTATTTT. This sequence encodes CASSLSGTSTDTQYF.

This clone was recorded a few times. Here the CDR3 DNA reads TGTGCCAGCAGCCCCGGGACTGGGGGTTACAATGAGCAGTTCTTC. Its protein is CASSPGTGGYNEQFF. The J gene is TRBJ2-1, the V gene TRBV11-2; possible D gene TRBD2, 6 bases. The germline CDR1 and CDR2 sequences are SGHAT and FQNNGV. The CDR3 is made up of 15 amino acids. Trimming cost V 5 bases and J 4 bases, with 15 bases left between them.

This clone was recorded a few times. V usage is TRBV5-1 and J usage is TRBJ2-1, with 13 positions matching TRBD2. The CDR3 has 14 amino acids. Germline-derived CDR1 and CDR2 are SGHRS and YFSETQ. V gave up 4 bases and J gave up 10 bases; unmatched junction bases: 5. As DNA, the CDR3 is TGCGCCAGCAGCCGGACTAGCGGGGGCGCCGAGCAGTTCTTC. Its translation is CASSRTSGGAEQFF. Full variable domain (missing parts from reference TRBV5-1 and TRBJ2-1): KAGVTQTPRYLIKTRGQQVTLSCSPISGHRSVSWYQQTPGQGLQFLFEYFSETQRNKGNFPGRFSGRQFSNSRSEMNVSTLELGDSALYLCASSRTSGGAEQFFGPGTRLTVL.

This clone was detected only a few times. The V call is TRBV28, the J call TRBJ1-2; 7 bases are shared with TRBD1. V was clipped by 6 bases and J by 0 bases; unmatched bases: 4. This CDR3 comprises 14 residues. Germline V gene data show CDR1 as MDHEN and CDR2 as SYDVKM. CDR3 loop: CASRPTGSNYGYTF. The DNA of the CDR3 is TGTGCCAGCAGGCCGACAGGGTCTAACTATGGCTACACCTTC.

This clone was counted at least ten times. This chain uses TRBV16 with TRBJ1-6, with D perhaps TRBD1 (6 bases). This CDR3 is 14 amino acids long. V shed 4 bases and J shed 10 bases, with 14 bases lying between them. The germline CDR1 and CDR2 sequences are KGHSY and FQNENV. The CDR3 sequence is CASSPRTGYSPLHF. CDR3 DNA sequence: TGTGCCAGCAGCCCGAGAACAGGGTACTCACCCCTCCACTTT.

The chain combines TRBV15 with TRBJ1-4, with D perhaps TRBD1 (5 bases). The CDR3 loop spans 16 amino acids. The germline CDR1 and CDR2 sequences are LNHNV and YYDKDF (reference sequence). V was pared by 3 bases and J by 4 bases, with 15 bases between. CDR3 residues: CATSREPSGVNEKLFF. The CDR3 nucleotides are TGTGCCACCAGCAGGGAGCCTTCGGGGGTTAATGAAAAACTGTTTTTT.

This clone occurred many times. The rearrangement links TRBV21-1 to TRBJ2-7; the table's TRBD1 call for D was not verified on the DNA. TRBV21-1 constitutes a pseudogene. The length of the CDR3 is 13 residues. In DNA form, the CDR3 reads TGTGCCAGCACCCCGACAGAAGAGGAGTGGCAGTACTTC. This codes for CASTPTEEEWQYF.

The chain uses TRBV30 and TRBJ1-6; tentative D call: TRBD1 (6 bases). The CDR3 is made up of 13 amino acids. CDR1 is GTSNPN and CDR2 is SVGIG in the germline V gene (reference sequence). Trimming cost V 3 bases and J 5 bases, with 8 bases left between them. The DNA for the CDR3 is TGTGCCTGGAGCAGGGACAATAATTCACCCCTCCACTTT. Its translation: CAWSRDNNSPLHF.

The rearrangement joins TRBV9 to TRBJ2-1, with 7 bases matching TRBD2. The junction had 6 bases not matched to a gene; V was cut back by 0 bases and J by 3 bases. The germline V gene encodes CDR1 SGDLS and CDR2 YYNGEE. The CDR3 covers 16 residues. CDR3 sequence reads: CASSVDGGFDYNEQFF. CDR3 nucleotide sequence: TGTGCCAGCAGCGTAGACGGGGGGTTCGACTACAATGAGCAGTTCTTC.

In its sample, this clone was seen many times. V is TRBV29-1 and J is TRBJ2-1; D not resolved. This CDR3 has 15 residues. Germline V gene lookup returns CDR1 SQVTM and CDR2 ANQGSEA. Trimming took off 3 bases at V and 2 bases at J, with 14 bases between the two ends. The CDR3 bases are TGCAGCGTTGATTTGGTGAGTGCCGCCTACAATGAGCAGTTCTTC. This encodes CSVDLVSAAYNEQFF.

This clone showed up just a few times. The J gene is TRBJ2-3, the V gene TRBV7-9, with 7 bases identical to TRBD1. Trimming removed 5 bases from V and 4 bases from J; junction bases left unmatched: 3. This CDR3 has 13 amino acids. The germline V gene has CDR1 SEHNR and CDR2 FQNEAQ (reference sequence). The DNA of the CDR3 is TGTGCCAGCAGCCGTGGGACAGCAGATACGCAGTATTTT. Translating it yields CASSRGTADTQYF.

In this sample, this clone turned up many times. J is TRBJ1-1 and V is TRBV29-1; a possible D gene is TRBD1 (5 bases). The CDR3 consists of 14 residues. The germline V gene encodes CDR1 SQVTM and CDR2 ANQGSEA. The ends were cut back, 7 bases at V and 4 bases at J, with 19 bases in the middle. DNA of the CDR3: TGCAGCGCAAGACAGTTTACGGGCGCCACTGAAGCTTTCTTT. As protein: CSARQFTGATEAFF.

CDR3 loop: CASSQVNLRERRGLGEAFF. CDR3 nucleotides: TGTGCCAGCAGCCAAGTAAACCTCCGAGAGCGCAGGGGGTTGGGTGAAGCTTTCTTT. The chain is built from TRBV14 and TRBJ1-1; the match to TRBD1 covers 7 bases. V lost 1 base, J lost 7 bases, and 21 bases stayed unmatched. This CDR3 is built from 19 residues. CDR1 is SGHDN, CDR2 FVKESK, per germline. The full variable domain, in which reference TRBV14 and TRBJ1-1 provide the parts outside the CDR3, is EAGVTQFPSHSVIEKGQTVTLRCDPISGHDNLYWYRRVMGKEIKFLLHFVKESKQDESGMPNNRFLAERTGGTYSTLKVQPAELEDSGVYFCASSQVNLRERRGLGEAFFGQGTRLTVV.

The V and J genes are TRBV6-4 and TRBJ2-1; 7 positions match TRBD1. This CDR3 has 15 amino acids. V gave up 4 bases and J gave up 5 bases; unmatched junction bases: 8. In germline, CDR1 is MRHNA, CDR2 SNTAGT. The chain's CDR3 is CASSVGRGIDNEQFF. CDR3 DNA: TGTGCCAGCAGTGTCGGCAGGGGGATAGACAATGAGCAGTTCTTC.

The sample holds a few counts of this clone. The chain uses TRBV6-5 and TRBJ1-5; weak D call: TRBD1 (5 bases). From germline, CDR1 is MNHEY and CDR2 SVGAGI. CDR3 length equals 13 residues. The V gene lost 6 bases and the J gene lost 5 bases, with 11 bases spanning the gap. CDR3 in amino acids: CASSPGVYQPQHF. The CDR3 nucleotides are TGTGCCAGCAGCCCGGGGGTTTATCAGCCCCAGCATTTT.

In this sample, this clone turned up a few times. The gene calls are TRBV19 and TRBJ1-5; 9 nucleotides agree with TRBD1. Germline trimming cut 6 bases from V and 5 bases from J; bases unmatched to any gene: 5. There are 14 residues in the CDR3. Germline CDR1 reads LNHDA; CDR2 reads SQIVND (reference sequence). The CDR3 DNA sequence: TGTGCCAGTAGGAGGACAGGGGATCATCAGCCCCAGCATTTT. Protein product: CASRRTGDHQPQHF.

The rearrangement uses TRBV7-3 and TRBJ1-1, with D unclear. Trimming left V 10 bases short and J 2 bases short, with 17 bases between. This CDR3 comprises 14 residues. Germline CDR1 SGHTA, CDR2 FQGTGA. In DNA, the CDR3 is TGTGCCATGGAAAGGAGGGTGGACAACACTGAAGCTTTCTTT. This gives the protein CAMERRVDNTEAFF.

The rearrangement joins TRBV7-8 to TRBJ1-3, with D possibly being TRBD1 (5 bases). The V gene's germline CDR1 is SGHVS and CDR2 FQNEAQ. The V gene lost 4 bases and the J gene lost 0 bases, with 13 bases spanning the gap. The CDR3 contains 16 residues. The chain's CDR3 is CASSWSGTNSGNTIYF. As DNA, the CDR3 is TGTGCCAGCAGCTGGTCCGGGACTAACTCTGGAAACACCATATATTTT.

This clone came up a few times. CDR3 bases: TGTGCCAGCAGCAATAAGGCTAGCGGGACCTCCTACGAGCAGTACTTC. Translation gives CASSNKASGTSYEQYF. This chain joins TRBV13 and TRBJ2-7, with TRBD2 matching 9 bases. The CDR3 is 16 residues long. V gave up 5 bases and J gave up 0 bases; unmatched junction bases: 8. The germline V gene encodes CDR1 PRHDT and CDR2 FYEKMQ (reference sequence).

V usage is TRBV30 and J usage is TRBJ1-2; D is unclear. Trimming shortened V by 7 bases and J by 1 base, and 13 bases separated the two germline ends. The CDR3 extends over 13 amino acids. Germline assignment: CDR1 GTSNPN and CDR2 SVGIG (reference sequence). DNA of the CDR3: TGTGCCTCCCCCTGGGCCTTTAACTATGGCTACACCTTC. This gives the protein CASPWAFNYGYTF.